What follows are 25 T cell receptor beta chains derived from one specimen sequenced in a study of CD8 T cell repertoires and HIV-1 epitope variants. TCRdb's copy holds only in-frame clones and misses some; the assay was immunoSEQ multiplex PCR. The sample carries 90,000 or so clones, 74% recorded once. Sequences were obtained from uncultured baseline CD8+ T cells from peripheral blood mononuclear cells (PBMCs). Receptors originate from a male donor with HIV.

The chain links TRBV5-1 to TRBJ2-1, with 9 positions matching TRBD1. Germline values: CDR1 SGHRS, CDR2 YFSETQ. Trimming cost V 0 bases and J 7 bases; bases outside gene matches: 11. The CDR3 length is 17 residues. The CDR3 loop reads CASSLVPGTGTVNEQFF. Written as DNA, the CDR3 is TGCGCCAGCAGCTTGGTGCCGGGGACAGGGACGGTAAATGAGCAGTTCTTC.

The chain employs TRBV4-2 and TRBJ2-1; a possible D gene is TRBD1 (5 bases). V lost 1 base and J 13 bases, leaving 17 bases between the germline ends. The CDR3 is 14 amino acids. Germline values: CDR1 LGHNA, CDR2 YNFKEQ. The CDR3 DNA follows: TGTGCCAGCAGCCAAGCTCCAGATAGACAGCTTCAGTTCTTC. Protein: CASSQAPDRQLQFF.

This chain connects TRBV2 to TRBJ1-1; D is possibly TRBD1 (5 bases). Germline V gene sequence: CDR1 SNHLY, CDR2 FYNNEI. This CDR3 region has 15 residues. V was shortened by 1 base and J by 0 bases, with 9 bases between the two germline ends. The CDR3 bases are TGTGCCAGCAGTGAAGTGGGACGGATGAACACTGAAGCTTTCTTT. This sequence encodes CASSEVGRMNTEAFF.

The genes are TRBV14 and TRBJ1-2, with D possibly matching TRBD1 (6 bases). Germline V gives CDR1 SGHDN, CDR2 FVKESK. CDR3 size: 16 residues. V lost 0 bases and J 5 bases, leaving 16 bases between the germline ends. The CDR3 DNA sequence: TGTGCCAGCAGCCAAGATAGGGGCTACAGGGATTATGGCTACACCTTC. This encodes CASSQDRGYRDYGYTF.

The chain recombines TRBV7-2 with TRBJ1-1; no firm D call. V lost 5 bases and J 0 bases, leaving 10 bases between the germline ends. CDR1 is SGHTA, CDR2 FQGNSA, per germline. This CDR3 contains 14 residues. The CDR3 region is CASSRVGLNTEAFF. In nucleotides, the CDR3 is TGTGCCAGCAGCCGAGTGGGCCTGAACACTGAAGCTTTCTTT.

The J gene is TRBJ1-1, the V gene TRBV7-8, with D uncertain. CDR3 length: 12 residues. The V and J ends lost 1 base and 10 bases respectively, with 10 bases between them. Germline V CDR1 and CDR2: SGHVS, FQNEAQ. The DNA of the CDR3 is TGTGCCAGCAGCTTAGGTTCCGGGAGAGCTTTCTTT. Encoded protein: CASSLGSGRAFF.

Comments on this clone: The sample contains more than one DNA sequence encoding this CDR3. This chain connects TRBV5-6 to TRBJ2-7; TRBD1 aligns across 8 bases. Germline assignment: CDR1 SGHDT and CDR2 YYEEEE. The CDR3 runs to 15 residues. V was pared by 6 bases and J by 4 bases, with 12 bases of the junction left unmatched. The CDR3 here is CASTSIVGQGYEQYF. The CDR3 coding sequence is TGTGCCAGCACCTCCATCGTTGGACAGGGTTACGAGCAGTACTTC.

This clone came up a few times. The chain uses TRBV6-5 and TRBJ1-1; D is unresolved. The CDR3 has 14 residues. Germline values: CDR1 MNHEY, CDR2 SVGAGI. V dropped 0 bases and J dropped 2 bases, with 7 bases sitting between them. The CDR3 protein is CASSYSRGNTEAFF. The CDR3 DNA is TGTGCCAGCAGTTACTCGCGGGGAAACACTGAAGCTTTCTTT.

This clone has more than one count but fewer than ten. The V call is TRBV7-3, the J call TRBJ2-5; no reliable D call. This CDR3 is 13 amino acids long. Trimming shortened V by 3 bases and J by 5 bases, and 10 bases separated the two germline ends. Germline V lookup: CDR1 SGHTA, CDR2 FQGTGA. Written as DNA, the CDR3 is TGTGCCAGCAGCTTGGATTACACCGAGACCCAGTACTTC. It encodes CASSLDYTETQYF.

This sequence joins TRBV5-1 and TRBJ2-3, with 7 positions matching TRBD1. The CDR3 extends over 16 amino acids. CDR1 and CDR2 from the germline V gene are SGHRS and YFSETQ. V lost 0 bases to trimming and J lost 0 bases; unmatched junction nucleotides: 4. The CDR3 nucleotides are TGCGCCAGCAGCTTGGCCGGGACAGAGAGCACAGATACGCAGTATTTT. It translates to CASSLAGTESTDTQYF.

The rearrangement uses TRBV9 and TRBJ2-3; 9 bases fit TRBD1. Germline-derived CDR1 and CDR2 are SGDLS and YYNGEE. V shed 3 bases, J shed 3 bases, and the junction held 11 bases outside the gene matches. The CDR3 consists of 17 residues. CDR3 region: CASSAPRDREGTDTQYF. DNA for the CDR3: TGTGCCAGCAGCGCCCCAAGGGACAGGGAAGGGACAGATACGCAGTATTTT.

J is TRBJ1-4 and V is TRBV19, with D maybe TRBD1 (5 bases). The CDR3 length is 15 residues. Trimming took 3 bases from V and 0 from J, leaving 8 bases between them. Per germline, CDR1 LNHDA and CDR2 SQIVND (reference sequence). DNA of the CDR3: TGTGCCAGTAGTATGCCGACAGCAACTAATGAAAAACTGTTTTTT. This gives the protein CASSMPTATNEKLFF.

This chain uses TRBV5-6 with TRBJ2-4; no firm D call. The ends were cut back, 0 bases at V and 0 bases at J, with 13 bases in the middle. CDR3 length: 17 residues. In germline, CDR1 is SGHDT, CDR2 YYEEEE. CDR3 nucleotide sequence: TGTGCCAGCAGCTTGGTACCGGGTGACTTAGCCAAAAACATTCAGTACTTC. Its protein product is CASSLVPGDLAKNIQYF. Drawing the rest from reference TRBV5-6 and TRBJ2-4, the complete variable domain is DAGVTQSPTHLIKTRGQQVTLRCSPKSGHDTVSWYQQALGQGPQFIFQYYEEEERQRGNFPDRFSGHQFPNYSSELNVNALLLGDSALYLCASSLVPGDLAKNIQYFGAGTRLSVL.

The chain uses TRBV11-2 and TRBJ1-2; no definite D call. Trimming removed 0 bases at V and 8 bases at J, with 16 bases between. Germline loops: CDR1 SGHAT, CDR2 FQNNGV. CDR3 length: 15 residues. The CDR3 reads CASSLDLVSKGGYTF. DNA for the CDR3: TGTGCCAGCAGCTTAGATTTGGTCTCGAAAGGCGGCTACACCTTC.

V is TRBV30 and J is TRBJ1-1, with D unresolved. The CDR3 length is 13 residues. Germline V gene lookup returns CDR1 GTSNPN and CDR2 SVGIG (reference sequence). V shed 0 bases and J shed 8 bases, with 13 bases lying between them. The chain's CDR3 is CAWSVLGPLEAFF. The CDR3, as DNA: TGTGCCTGGAGTGTACTAGGACCTTTAGAAGCTTTCTTT. Using reference TRBV30 and TRBJ1-1 for the parts outside the CDR3, the full variable domain is SQTIHQWPATLVQPVGSPLSLECTVEGTSNPNLYWYRQAAGRGLQLLFYSVGIGQISSEVPQNLSASRPQDRQFILSSKKLLLSDSGFYLCAWSVLGPLEAFFGQGTRLTVV.

V usage is TRBV27 and J usage is TRBJ2-1; no reliable D call. The germline gives CDR1 MNHEY, CDR2 SMNVEV (reference sequence). This CDR3 is 16 amino acids long. Trimming shortened V by 2 bases and J by 0 bases, and 11 bases separated the two germline ends. The CDR3 sequence is CASSLISRSSYNEQFF. In DNA, the CDR3 is TGTGCCAGCAGTTTAATATCCAGGAGCTCCTACAATGAGCAGTTCTTC.

The chain employs TRBV27 and TRBJ2-6; unclear D gene. The CDR3 is 19 residues long. Trimming pared 4 bases from V and 1 base from J, leaving 20 bases between. CDR1 is MNHEY and CDR2 is SMNVEV in the germline V gene (reference sequence). The CDR3 sequence: CASSSMTEQVLSGANVLTF. The CDR3 bases are TGTGCCAGCAGTTCGATGACGGAGCAAGTTCTTTCTGGGGCCAACGTCCTGACTTTC.

The rearrangement joins TRBV7-8 to TRBJ1-2, with 7 bases identical to TRBD1. Trimming cost V 5 bases and J 2 bases; bases outside gene matches: 5. CDR3 length: 14 amino acids. Per the germline V gene, CDR1 is SGHVS and CDR2 is FQNEAQ. DNA for the CDR3: TGTGCCAGCAGCGCGACGGGACAGAACTATGGCTACACCTTC. Its translation is CASSATGQNYGYTF.

V usage is TRBV9 and J usage is TRBJ2-3; 14 bases match TRBD2. The junction had 1 base not matched to a gene; V was cut back by 3 bases and J by 1 base. This CDR3 region has 16 residues. Germline V gene data show CDR1 as SGDLS and CDR2 as YYNGEE. Here the CDR3 DNA reads TGTGCCAGCAGCGCGGGACTAGCGGGGGGCACAGATACGCAGTATTTT. Its protein product is CASSAGLAGGTDTQYF.

The genes are TRBV7-8 and TRBJ1-4, with D perhaps matching TRBD1 (5 bases). The V end lost 5 bases, the J end lost 5 bases, and 6 bases lay between the germline ends. The CDR3 has 12 amino acids. From germline, CDR1 is SGHVS and CDR2 FQNEAQ. CDR3 nucleotide sequence: TGTGCCAGCAGCCCAGGGAATGAAAAACTGTTTTTT. This translates into CASSPGNEKLFF.

The chain employs TRBV2 and TRBJ2-1, with D perhaps matching TRBD2 (6 bases). Germline-derived CDR1 and CDR2 are SNHLY and FYNNEI. V was shortened by 3 bases and J by 4 bases, with 10 bases between the two germline ends. The CDR3 contains 14 residues. CDR3 protein: CASSEEGGYNEQFF. CDR3 coding DNA: TGTGCCAGCAGTGAGGAGGGCGGTTACAATGAGCAGTTCTTC.

The V gene is TRBV27, the J gene TRBJ2-7, with TRBD1 matching 9 bases. V shed 2 bases and J 7 bases; nucleotides not matched to a gene: 15. The CDR3 consists of 17 residues. Germline V gives CDR1 MNHEY, CDR2 SMNVEV (reference sequence). CDR3: CASSLQGGTGRSGEQYF. CDR3 sequence (DNA): TGTGCCAGCAGTTTACAAGGGGGGACAGGGAGGAGCGGGGAGCAGTACTTC.

The chain links TRBV4-1 to TRBJ1-2; no clear D gene. V gave up 4 bases and J gave up 7 bases, with 16 bases separating them. The germline CDR1 and CDR2 sequences are MGHRA and YSYEKL. The CDR3 totals 14 residues. This CDR3 reads CASSPDTVRAGYTF. In DNA form, the CDR3 reads TGCGCCAGCAGCCCAGACACGGTCCGGGCTGGCTACACCTTC.

In this sample, this clone turned up once. The CDR3 nucleotides read TGTGCCAGCAGTTTAACAGTATCCACTGAAGCTTTCTTT. Protein: CASSLTVSTEAFF. The rearrangement links TRBV28 to TRBJ1-1, with unresolved D. Trimming pared 2 bases from V and 4 bases from J, leaving 8 bases between. Germline V lookup: CDR1 MDHEN, CDR2 SYDVKM. This CDR3 spans 13 amino acids.

This chain links TRBV27 with TRBJ2-1, with a weak D call TRBD1 (5 bases). The ends were cut back, 3 bases at V and 9 bases at J, with 9 bases in the middle. The CDR3 runs to 12 residues. Germline values: CDR1 MNHEY, CDR2 SMNVEV (reference sequence). The CDR3 region has the DNA TGTGCCAGCAGTTTCGTTAGGGGTGAGCAGTTCTTC. This encodes CASSFVRGEQFF.